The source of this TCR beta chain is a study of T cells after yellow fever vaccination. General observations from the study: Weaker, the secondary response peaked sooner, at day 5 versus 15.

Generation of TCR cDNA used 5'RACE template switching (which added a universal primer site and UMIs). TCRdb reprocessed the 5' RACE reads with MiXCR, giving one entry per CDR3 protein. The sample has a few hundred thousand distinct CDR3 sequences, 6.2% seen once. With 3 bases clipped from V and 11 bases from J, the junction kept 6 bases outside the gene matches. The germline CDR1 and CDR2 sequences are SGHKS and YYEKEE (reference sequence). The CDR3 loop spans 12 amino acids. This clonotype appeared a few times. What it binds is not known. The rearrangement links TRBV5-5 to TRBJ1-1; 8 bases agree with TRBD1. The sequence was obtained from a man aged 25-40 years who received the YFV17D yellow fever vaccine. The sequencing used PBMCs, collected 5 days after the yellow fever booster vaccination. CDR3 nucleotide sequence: TGTGCCAGCAGCTCCGGACAGGGTGGCGCTTTCTTT. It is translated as CASSSGQGGAFF.